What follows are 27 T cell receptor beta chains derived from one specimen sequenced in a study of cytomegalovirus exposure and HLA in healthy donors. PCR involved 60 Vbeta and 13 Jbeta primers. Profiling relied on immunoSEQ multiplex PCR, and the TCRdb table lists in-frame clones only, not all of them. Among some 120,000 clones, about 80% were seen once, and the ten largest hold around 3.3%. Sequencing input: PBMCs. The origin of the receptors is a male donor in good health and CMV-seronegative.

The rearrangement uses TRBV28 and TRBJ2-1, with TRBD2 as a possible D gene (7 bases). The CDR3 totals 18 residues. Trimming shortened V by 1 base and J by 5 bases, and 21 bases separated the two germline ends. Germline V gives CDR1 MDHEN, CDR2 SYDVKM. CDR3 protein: CASSLSLLSGGQDNEQFF. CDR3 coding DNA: TGTGCCAGCAGTTTATCGTTATTATCCGGGGGGCAGGACAATGAGCAGTTCTTC.

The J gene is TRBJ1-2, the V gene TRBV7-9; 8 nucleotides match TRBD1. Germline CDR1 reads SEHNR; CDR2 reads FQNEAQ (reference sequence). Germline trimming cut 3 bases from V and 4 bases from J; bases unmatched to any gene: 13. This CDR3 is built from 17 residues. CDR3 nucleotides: TGTGCCAGCAGCTTTATCAATTGGACAGGGAGGCTCTATGGCTACACCTTC. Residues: CASSFINWTGRLYGYTF.

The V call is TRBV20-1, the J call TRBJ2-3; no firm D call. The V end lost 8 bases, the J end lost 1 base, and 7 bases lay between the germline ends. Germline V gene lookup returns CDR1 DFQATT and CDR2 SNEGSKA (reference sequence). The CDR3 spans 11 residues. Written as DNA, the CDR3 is TGCAGTCCCGTCGGCACAGATACGCAGTATTTT. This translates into CSPVGTDTQYF.

CDR3 amino acids: CASSSGQRFNGYTF. The DNA for the CDR3 is TGTGCCAGCAGTTCAGGACAGAGGTTCAATGGCTACACCTTC. The chain recombines TRBV27 with TRBJ1-2, with a tentative D call TRBD1 (6 bases). Looked up from germline, CDR1 is MNHEY and CDR2 is SMNVEV (reference sequence). CDR3 length: 14 residues. V lost 4 bases to trimming and J lost 6 bases, with 15 bases between them.

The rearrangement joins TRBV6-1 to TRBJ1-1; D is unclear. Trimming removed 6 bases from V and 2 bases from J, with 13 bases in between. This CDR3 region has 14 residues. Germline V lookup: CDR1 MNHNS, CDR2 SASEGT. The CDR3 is CASRRARRNTEAFF. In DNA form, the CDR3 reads TGTGCCAGCAGGAGGGCACGCCGTAACACTGAAGCTTTCTTT.

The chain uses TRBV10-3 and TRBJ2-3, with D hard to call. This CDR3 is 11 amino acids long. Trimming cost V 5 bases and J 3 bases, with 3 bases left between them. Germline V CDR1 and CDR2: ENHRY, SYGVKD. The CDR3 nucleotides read TGTGCCATCAGTCTTACAGATACGCAGTATTTT. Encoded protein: CAISLTDTQYF.

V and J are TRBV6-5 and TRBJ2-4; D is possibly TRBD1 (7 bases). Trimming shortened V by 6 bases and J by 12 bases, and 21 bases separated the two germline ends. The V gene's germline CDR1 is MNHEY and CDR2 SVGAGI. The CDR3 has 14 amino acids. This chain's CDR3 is CASSPVAAGDSQYF. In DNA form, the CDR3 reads TGTGCCAGCAGCCCCGTAGCGGCAGGGGACAGTCAGTACTTC.

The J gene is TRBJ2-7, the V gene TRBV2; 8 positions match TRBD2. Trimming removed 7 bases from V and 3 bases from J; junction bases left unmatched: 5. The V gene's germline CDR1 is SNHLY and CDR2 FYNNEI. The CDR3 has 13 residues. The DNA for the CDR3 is TGTGCCAGCACGCGGGGGGCAAACTACGAGCAGTACTTC. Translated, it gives CASTRGANYEQYF.

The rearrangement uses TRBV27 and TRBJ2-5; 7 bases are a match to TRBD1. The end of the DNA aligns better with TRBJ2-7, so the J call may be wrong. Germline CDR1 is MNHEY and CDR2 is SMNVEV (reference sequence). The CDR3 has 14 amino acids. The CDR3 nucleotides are TGTGCCAGCAGTTTTGTTGGGACAGTCTACGAGCAGTACTTC. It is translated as CASSFVGTVYEQYF.

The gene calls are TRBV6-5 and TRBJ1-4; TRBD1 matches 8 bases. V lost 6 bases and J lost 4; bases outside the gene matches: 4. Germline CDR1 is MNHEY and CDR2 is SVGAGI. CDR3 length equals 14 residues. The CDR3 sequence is CASRPTGGNEKLFF. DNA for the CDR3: TGTGCCAGCAGGCCCACAGGGGGTAATGAAAAACTGTTTTTT.

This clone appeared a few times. The CDR3 DNA reads TGTGCCAGCAGGTCCGGGGTTAATCAGCCCCAGCATTTT. Amino acids: CASRSGVNQPQHF. The V gene is TRBV7-9, the J gene TRBJ1-5; D gene unclear. This CDR3 has 13 amino acids. Trimming stripped 6 bases from V and 4 bases from J, with 10 bases between. Germline V CDR1 and CDR2: SEHNR, FQNEAQ (reference sequence).

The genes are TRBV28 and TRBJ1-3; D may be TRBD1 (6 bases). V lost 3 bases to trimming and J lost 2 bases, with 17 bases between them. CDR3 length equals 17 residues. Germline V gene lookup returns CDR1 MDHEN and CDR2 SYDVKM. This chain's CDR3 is CASSFNEQGMAGNTIYF. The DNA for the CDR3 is TGTGCCAGCAGTTTCAATGAGCAGGGGATGGCTGGAAACACCATATATTTT.

DNA of the CDR3: TGTGCCAGCTCACCGGTAATAGAGGGAAACACCATATATTTT. This sequence encodes CASSPVIEGNTIYF. The chain couples TRBV18 to TRBJ1-3; D not resolved. The CDR3 spans 14 residues. V gave up 3 bases and J gave up 4 bases, with 10 bases separating them. Germline CDR1 is KGHSH and CDR2 is LQKENI.

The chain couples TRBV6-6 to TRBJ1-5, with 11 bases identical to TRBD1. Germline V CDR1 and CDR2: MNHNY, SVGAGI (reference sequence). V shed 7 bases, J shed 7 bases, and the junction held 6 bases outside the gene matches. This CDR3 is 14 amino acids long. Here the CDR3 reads CASNQGTGGQPQHF. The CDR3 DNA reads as TGTGCCAGCAACCAAGGGACAGGGGGACAGCCCCAGCATTTT.

CDR3 in amino acids: CASSLGRGNTEAFF. The CDR3 DNA reads as TGTGCCAGCAGCTTAGGGAGAGGAAACACTGAAGCTTTCTTT. V usage is TRBV11-2 and J usage is TRBJ1-1, with unresolved D. Trimming removed 1 base from V and 2 bases from J, with 8 bases in between. Germline CDR1 is SGHAT and CDR2 is FQNNGV. CDR3 length equals 14 residues.

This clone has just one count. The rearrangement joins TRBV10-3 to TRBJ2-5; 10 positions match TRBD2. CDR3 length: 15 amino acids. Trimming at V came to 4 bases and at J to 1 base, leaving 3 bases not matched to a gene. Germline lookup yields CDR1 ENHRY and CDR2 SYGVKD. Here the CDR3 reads CAISVRTSGQETQYF. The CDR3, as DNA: TGTGCCATCAGTGTAAGGACTAGCGGCCAAGAGACCCAGTACTTC.

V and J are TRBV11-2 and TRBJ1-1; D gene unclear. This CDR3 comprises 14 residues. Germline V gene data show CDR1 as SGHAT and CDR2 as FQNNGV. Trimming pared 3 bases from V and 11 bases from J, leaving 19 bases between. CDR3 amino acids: CASSFIDGREAAFF. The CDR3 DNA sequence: TGTGCCAGCAGCTTTATCGATGGTAGGGAGGCTGCTTTCTTT.

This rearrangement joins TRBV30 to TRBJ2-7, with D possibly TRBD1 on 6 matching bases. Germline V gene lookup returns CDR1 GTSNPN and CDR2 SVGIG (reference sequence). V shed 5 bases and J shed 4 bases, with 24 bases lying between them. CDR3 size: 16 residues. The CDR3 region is CAWGGVTRRSSYEQYF. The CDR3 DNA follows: TGTGCCTGGGGGGGCGTTACGAGGCGGTCTTCATACGAGCAGTACTTC.

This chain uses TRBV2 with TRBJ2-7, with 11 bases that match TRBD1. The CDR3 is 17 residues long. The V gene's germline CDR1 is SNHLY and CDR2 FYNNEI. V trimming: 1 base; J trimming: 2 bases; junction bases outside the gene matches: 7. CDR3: CASSEGTGGSITYEQYF. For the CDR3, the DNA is TGTGCCAGCAGTGAAGGGACAGGGGGCTCCATTACCTACGAGCAGTACTTC.

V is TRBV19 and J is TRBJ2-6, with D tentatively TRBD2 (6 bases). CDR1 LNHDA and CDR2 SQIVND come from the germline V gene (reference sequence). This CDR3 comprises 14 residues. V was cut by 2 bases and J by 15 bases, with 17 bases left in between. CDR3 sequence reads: CASSIISGGGGLTF. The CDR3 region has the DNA TGTGCCAGTAGTATAATCTCCGGGGGTGGGGGCCTGACTTTC.

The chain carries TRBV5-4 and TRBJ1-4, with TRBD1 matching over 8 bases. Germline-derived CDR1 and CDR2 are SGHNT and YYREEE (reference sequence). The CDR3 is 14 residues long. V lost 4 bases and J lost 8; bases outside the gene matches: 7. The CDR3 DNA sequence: TGTGCCAGCAGCGCGACAGGGGCCGGCGAAAAACTGTTTTTT. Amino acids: CASSATGAGEKLFF.

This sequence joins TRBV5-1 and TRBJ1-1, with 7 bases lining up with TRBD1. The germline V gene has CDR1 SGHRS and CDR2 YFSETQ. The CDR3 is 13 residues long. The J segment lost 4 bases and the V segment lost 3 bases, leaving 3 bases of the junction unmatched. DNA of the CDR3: TGCGCCAGCAGCTGGGCAGGGGGCACTGAAGCTTTCTTT. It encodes CASSWAGGTEAFF. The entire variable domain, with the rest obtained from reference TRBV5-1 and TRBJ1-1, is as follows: KAGVTQTPRYLIKTRGQQVTLSCSPISGHRSVSWYQQTPGQGLQFLFEYFSETQRNKGNFPGRFSGRQFSNSRSEMNVSTLELGDSALYLCASSWAGGTEAFFGQGTRLTVV.

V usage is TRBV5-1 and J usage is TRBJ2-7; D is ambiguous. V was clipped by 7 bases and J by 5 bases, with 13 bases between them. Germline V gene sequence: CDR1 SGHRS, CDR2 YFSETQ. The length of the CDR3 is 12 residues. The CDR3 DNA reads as TGCGCCAGCTCAGCCGGGTTCAACGAGCAGTACTTC. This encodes CASSAGFNEQYF.

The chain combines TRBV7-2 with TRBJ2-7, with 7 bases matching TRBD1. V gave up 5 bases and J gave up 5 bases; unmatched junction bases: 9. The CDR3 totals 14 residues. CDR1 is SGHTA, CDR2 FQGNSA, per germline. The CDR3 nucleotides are TGTGCCAGCAGCACCCGGACAGGCAAACACGAGCAGTACTTC. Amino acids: CASSTRTGKHEQYF.

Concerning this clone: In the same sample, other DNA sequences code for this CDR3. In DNA form, the CDR3 reads TGTGCCAGCAGCTTACCAGGGTCAGAGACCCAGTACTTC. It yields the protein CASSLPGSETQYF. This chain uses TRBV11-2 with TRBJ2-5, with TRBD1 as a possible D gene (5 bases). There are 13 residues in the CDR3. Trimming removed 2 bases from V and 4 bases from J, with 8 bases in between. Germline lookup yields CDR1 SGHAT and CDR2 FQNNGV.

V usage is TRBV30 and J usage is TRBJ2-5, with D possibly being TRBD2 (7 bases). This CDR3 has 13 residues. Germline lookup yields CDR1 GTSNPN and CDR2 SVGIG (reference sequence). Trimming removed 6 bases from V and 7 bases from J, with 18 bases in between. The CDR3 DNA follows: TGTGCCTGTGCCCCGGGGGGCGCCCCGACCCAGTACTTC. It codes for CACAPGGAPTQYF.

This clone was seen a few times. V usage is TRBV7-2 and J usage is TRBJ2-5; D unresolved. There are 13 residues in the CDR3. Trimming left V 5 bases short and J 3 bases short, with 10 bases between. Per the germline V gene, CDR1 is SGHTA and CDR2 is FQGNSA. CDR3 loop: CASSSDVKETQYF. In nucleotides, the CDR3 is TGTGCCAGCAGCAGCGACGTTAAAGAGACCCAGTACTTC.